This TCR beta chain was sequenced during a study of T cell repertoires in cytomegalovirus infection. TCRdb ran MiXCR on the reads and lists one entry per CDR3 protein. The sample has 650,000 to 900,000 distinct CDR3 sequences, just under 30% seen once. The sample holds one count of this clonotype. The target antigen is unknown. V shed 7 bases and J shed 4 bases, with 21 bases lying between them. There are 16 residues in the CDR3. The chain carries TRBV12-3 or TRBV12-4 and TRBJ2-3, with D perhaps being TRBD1 or TRBD2 (5 bases each). The sample here was cultured CD8+ T cells from PBMCs, taken from culture after CMV antigen stimulation. The source is a human donor in good health (CMV status not recorded). Some clones in this sample may be carry-over from other donors' samples. DNA for the CDR3: TGTGCCAGCACTCGGGGACCGTCTATTGGATCAGATACGCAGTATTTT. As protein: CASTRGPSIGSDTQYF.